The TCR beta chain described here comes from a study of pediatric ulcerative colitis (dated by TCRdb to the late 2010s). Background for the entire study: Among the ulcerative colitis patients, over five had pancolitis and two had left-sided colitis, and histology in every patient was consistent with ulcerative colitis. From 9 or 10 newly diagnosed, treatment-naive pediatric ulcerative colitis patients and four non-IBD control children, paired blood and rectal samples were collected. Using the Pediatric Ulcerative Colitis Activity Index, two patients were classed as having mild disease, several as having moderate disease and three as having acute severe colitis. The research as a whole found: Because repertoires were derived from total lymphocyte DNA, patterns in rare subsets such as regulatory T cells may not have been reflected. With only four individuals, the healthy control group was small. Features of the rectal repertoire distinguished controls, mild-moderate colitis patients and acute severe colitis patients, and in acute severe colitis, rectal diversity was reduced because of clonal expansions. For technical reasons, the blood samples of a couple of patients yielded substantially fewer templates, so those samples were excluded from the blood-rectal overlap analysis. A couple of rectal CDR3 clonotypes were detected in all ulcerative colitis patients and were not detected in any of the controls. Autologous blood-rectal clonal overlap was significantly higher in ulcerative colitis patients than in controls, suggesting increased T cell trafficking to inflamed tissue.

Through the immunoSEQ TRB Survey service, multiplex V and J primers were used to amplify rearranged CDR3 beta regions from genomic DNA. Survey-level sequencing depth of up to 500,000 reads per sample was used to keep depth equal across samples. The libraries were purified, combined into pools and sequenced with Illumina technology. As for the authors' bioinformatics: Productive clonality, sample overlap, pairwise scatters, CDR3 beta length, V/D/J gene usage and productiveness were assessed with immunoSEQ online tools. Alongside Shannon and Simpson indices, calculated diversity was computed as the number of unique rearrangements divided by total templates, multiplied by 100. Principal component analysis used the R prcomp function and ggbiplot package on Z-score normalized data. Morisita's index was used to measure clonal overlap between blood and rectum within each subject. TCRdb retrieved this table from immuneACCESS and kept in-frame rearrangements only. Not all clones are present; in checked studies, unresolved V genes account for under half, and no reason is known for the remainder. The V and J calls and clone size are taken from that table; D and trimming were inferred from the DNA. The sample table holds 10,000 or so clones, of which 80% to 90% were seen once. Together, the top ten hold 6.5% to 8.5% of the sample.

Before the diagnostic colonoscopy, none of the ulcerative colitis patients had been given any immunosuppressive medication. Blood was sampled at the time of the colonoscopy. The Wizard kit (Promega) was used to extract genomic DNA from the blood and intestinal samples. Taken from cysteine to phenylalanine, the CDR3 has 14 residues. This entry keeps only the CDR3 DNA: 42 bases, framed from base 1. Cut back by 6 bases and 4 bases, the V and J ends lie 13 bases apart. CDR1 and CDR2 are drawn from the germline V gene (reference sequence): MNHEY, SMNVEV. This clone appeared a single time. Its antigen is still unknown. Qualities for individual bases were not recorded, and no much larger clone is one base off.

The receptor comes from a girl aged 10 to 17 with moderate ulcerative colitis. This sequence uses TRBV27 and TRBJ2-1, with the D gene tentatively TRBD1 or TRBD2, based on 5 matching bases in each. Material: blood. The bases are TGTGCCAGCAGGCTTCGTGGGGGTTACAATGAGCAGTTCTTC. Its amino acids are CASRLRGGYNEQFF.